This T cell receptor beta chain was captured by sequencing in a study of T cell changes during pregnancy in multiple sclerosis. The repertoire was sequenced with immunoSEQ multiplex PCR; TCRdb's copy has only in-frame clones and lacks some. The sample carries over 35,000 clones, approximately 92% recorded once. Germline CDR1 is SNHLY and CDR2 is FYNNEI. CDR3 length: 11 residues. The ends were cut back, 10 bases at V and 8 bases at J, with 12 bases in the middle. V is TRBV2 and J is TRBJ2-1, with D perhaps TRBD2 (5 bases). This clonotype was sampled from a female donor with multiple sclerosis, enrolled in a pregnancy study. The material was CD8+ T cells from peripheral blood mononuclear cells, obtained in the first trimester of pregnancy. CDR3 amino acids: CATSRVHEQFF. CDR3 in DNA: TGTGCCACCTCGAGGGTCCATGAGCAGTTCTTC.